Shown below are 24 T cell receptor beta chains from a single sample sequenced in a study of blood T cell repertoires in COVID-19 (TCRdb year 2020). The library came from the immunoSEQ multiplex PCR assay. TCRdb holds this immuneACCESS table with in-frame rearrangements only. Some clones are missing; in checked studies, unresolved V genes explain under half, and the rest has no known cause. The sample yields 150,000 to 200,000 clones; more than 60% were counted once. 2.5% to 3.5% of the sample is in the top ten clones. Sequenced input: peripheral blood. The receptors originated from a man between 65 and 85 years old with acute or convalescent COVID-19.

The gene calls are TRBV6-1 and TRBJ1-2; a weak D match, TRBD1 (5 bases). With 7 bases removed from V and 2 bases from J, the gap between germline ends came to 14 bases. The CDR3 totals 14 residues. Germline loops: CDR1 MNHNS, CDR2 SASEGT. CDR3 in DNA: TGTGCCAGCACCTACCCCGACAGAAACTATGGCTACACCTTC. Residues: CASTYPDRNYGYTF.

In its sample, this clone was seen once. The rearrangement links TRBV12-3 or TRBV12-4 to TRBJ2-5, with a tentative D call TRBD1 (6 bases). The CDR3 covers 13 residues. V was shortened by 3 bases and J by 4 bases, with 9 bases between the two germline ends. CDR3: CASSFLGGETQYF. CDR3 sequence (DNA): TGTGCCAGCAGTTTTCTAGGGGGAGAGACCCAGTACTTC.

This clone has only a few counts. The V call is TRBV28, the J call TRBJ1-1; 9 nucleotides match TRBD1. This CDR3 comprises 15 residues. After removal of 7 bases from V and 6 bases from J, the junction contained 12 bases not matched to a gene. CDR1 MDHEN and CDR2 SYDVKM come from the germline V gene. CDR3: CASTKSGQGSAEAFF. The DNA for the CDR3 is TGTGCCAGCACAAAGTCGGGACAGGGTTCGGCTGAAGCTTTCTTT.

The chain joins TRBV21-1 to TRBJ2-7; the table's D call of TRBD1 was not tested on the DNA. TRBV21-1 represents a pseudogene. The CDR3 extends over 11 amino acids. The CDR3 coding sequence is TGTGCCAGCCGTCTACGACAGGGTATGTACTTC. Its translation is CASRLRQGMYF.

The sample holds many counts of this clone. The chain has TRBV7-9 and TRBJ1-2; the D gene is possibly TRBD1 (5 bases). The CDR3 is 14 amino acids. Germline lookup yields CDR1 SEHNR and CDR2 FQNEAQ (reference sequence). V lost 7 bases and J 0 bases, leaving 12 bases between the germline ends. CDR3 amino acids: CASIQGAANYGYTF. The DNA of the CDR3 is TGTGCCAGCATACAAGGGGCGGCTAACTATGGCTACACCTTC. The whole variable domain, filled in from reference TRBV7-9 and TRBJ1-2, reads DTGVSQNPRHKITKRGQNVTFRCDPISEHNRLYWYRQTLGQGPEFLTYFQNEAQLEKSRLLSDRFSAERPKGSFSTLEIQRTEQGDSAMYLCASIQGAANYGYTFGSGTRLTVV.

V and J are TRBV20-1 and TRBJ2-1; TRBD1 is a possible D gene (5 bases). This CDR3 has 16 amino acids. The germline V and J ends were trimmed by 3 bases and 0 bases, with 15 bases remaining between them. Looked up from germline, CDR1 is DFQATT and CDR2 is SNEGSKA (reference sequence). The CDR3 region has the DNA TGCAGTGCTAGTTCATCCAGGGCGAGCTCCTACAATGAGCAGTTCTTC. Its protein product is CSASSSRASSYNEQFF.

The V call is TRBV21-1, the J call TRBJ2-7; the DNA was not used to check the table's D call, TRBD2. TRBV21-1 is reported as a pseudogene. The CDR3 is made up of 16 amino acids. DNA of the CDR3: TGTGCCAGCAGCGATTTTCAGGACTCGCATTCCTACGAGCAGTACTTC. Translated: CASSDFQDSHSYEQYF.

The chain couples TRBV5-1 to TRBJ1-4; D gene ambiguous. CDR1 SGHRS and CDR2 YFSETQ come from the germline V gene. This CDR3 spans 14 amino acids. Between the trimmed V and J ends, which lost 0 bases and 8 bases, there was a span of 11 bases. CDR3: CASSLENSSEKLFF. CDR3 nucleotides: TGCGCCAGCAGCTTGGAAAATTCGAGCGAAAAACTGTTTTTT.

In this sample, this clone is medium-sized. The chain is built from TRBV9 and TRBJ2-7; D unresolved. Looked up from germline, CDR1 is SGDLS and CDR2 is YYNGEE. The germline V and J ends were trimmed by 0 bases and 3 bases, with 10 bases remaining between them. The CDR3 has 14 amino acids. The CDR3, as DNA: TGTGCCAGCAGCGTAGACGGTAATTACTACGAGCAGTACTTC. Its translation is CASSVDGNYYEQYF. Combining the CDR3 with reference TRBV9 and TRBJ2-7 gives the whole variable domain DSGVTQTPKHLITATGQRVTLRCSPRSGDLSVYWYQQSLDQGLQFLIQYYNGEERAKGNILERFSAQQFPDLHSELNLSSLELGDSALYFCASSVDGNYYEQYFGPGTRLTVT.

This chain joins TRBV24-1 and TRBJ1-2; 8 nucleotides align to TRBD1. The V and J ends lost 4 bases and 2 bases, in that order; junction bases with no gene match: 11. Germline V lookup: CDR1 KGHDR, CDR2 SFDVKD. The CDR3 loop spans 17 amino acids. CDR3 amino acids: CATSEYLTGVPNYGYTF. The CDR3 DNA follows: TGTGCCACCAGTGAATATCTGACAGGGGTCCCCAACTATGGCTACACCTTC.

The DNA of the CDR3 is TGTGCCAGCAGTCCGCTGACTAGCGGGAGGGAGAAGGAAAACATTCAGTACTTC. It specifies CASSPLTSGREKENIQYF. The chain links TRBV28 to TRBJ2-4, with 14 bases aligning to TRBD2. Germline loops: CDR1 MDHEN, CDR2 SYDVKM. The CDR3 spans 18 residues. The V and J ends lost 5 bases and 5 bases, in that order; junction bases with no gene match: 11. The whole variable domain, filled in from reference TRBV28 and TRBJ2-4, reads DVKVTQSSRYLVKRTGEKVFLECVQDMDHENMFWYRQDPGLGLRLIYFSYDVKMKEKGDIPEGYSVSREKKERFSLILESASTNQTSMYLCASSPLTSGREKENIQYFGAGTRLSVL.

V is TRBV9 and J is TRBJ2-7; 8 positions match TRBD1. The CDR3 is 18 residues long. The trim removed 3 bases at V and 5 bases at J, leaving 19 bases unmatched. The V gene's germline CDR1 is SGDLS and CDR2 YYNGEE. CDR3 sequence: CASSATTRPDRAQNEQYF. In DNA, the CDR3 is TGTGCCAGCAGCGCCACTACCCGTCCGGACAGGGCACAAAACGAGCAGTACTTC.

This chain uses TRBV13 with TRBJ2-2; D not resolved. CDR1 and CDR2 (germline): PRHDT, FYEKMQ (reference sequence). Trimming removed 5 bases from V and 2 bases from J, with 9 bases in between. The CDR3 is made up of 14 amino acids. CDR3 loop: CASSPLINTGELFF. The CDR3 nucleotides read TGTGCCAGCAGCCCCCTAATTAACACCGGGGAGCTGTTTTTT.

The chain uses TRBV6-5 and TRBJ2-2, with a weak D call TRBD2 (6 bases). The germline CDR1 and CDR2 sequences are MNHEY and SVGAGI. V was trimmed by 6 bases and J by 4 bases, leaving 12 bases between them. The CDR3 is 14 residues long. CDR3 amino acids: CASSQGRSTGELFF. The CDR3 DNA is TGTGCCAGCAGCCAAGGGAGGAGCACCGGGGAGCTGTTTTTT.

The chain has TRBV5-1 and TRBJ2-7; maybe TRBD1 (6 bases). Per the germline V gene, CDR1 is SGHRS and CDR2 is YFSETQ. The CDR3 totals 15 residues. The V gene lost 0 bases and the J gene lost 4 bases, with 14 bases spanning the gap. In DNA form, the CDR3 reads TGCGCCAGCAGCTTGGCACAGGGTAGGTTATACGAGCAGTACTTC. Its translation is CASSLAQGRLYEQYF.

The J gene is TRBJ2-3, the V gene TRBV5-1; 10 bases agree with TRBD2. The trim removed 6 bases at V and 4 bases at J, leaving 5 bases unmatched. This CDR3 has 14 residues. The V gene's germline CDR1 is SGHRS and CDR2 YFSETQ. CDR3 bases: TGCGCCAGCAAGACTAGCGGGTCGTCAGATACGCAGTATTTT. Its translation is CASKTSGSSDTQYF.

The CDR3 reads CASSLPSGPLSYEQYF. Here the CDR3 DNA reads TGTGCCAGCAGTCTACCGAGCGGACCACTCTCCTACGAGCAGTACTTC. J is TRBJ2-7 and V is TRBV28; weak D call: TRBD2 (5 bases). V shed 5 bases and J shed 0 bases, with 17 bases lying between them. Germline V gene data show CDR1 as MDHEN and CDR2 as SYDVKM. The CDR3 spans 16 residues.

This clone has just a few counts. The V call is TRBV6-4, the J call TRBJ1-1; D may be TRBD1 (6 bases). The germline gives CDR1 MRHNA, CDR2 SNTAGT. V lost 7 bases and J 4 bases, leaving 16 bases between the germline ends. This CDR3 is built from 14 residues. The CDR3 coding sequence is TGTGCCAGCAAGTTTCAAGAAGGGGGCACTGAAGCTTTCTTT. Translation gives CASKFQEGGTEAFF.

V usage is TRBV19 and J usage is TRBJ1-6; TRBD1 matches 8 bases. Unmatched junction bases numbered 6, after V lost 5 bases and J lost 9 bases. The CDR3 covers 14 residues. From germline, CDR1 is LNHDA and CDR2 SQIVND (reference sequence). CDR3 nucleotide sequence: TGTGCCAGTAGTTCCCTGACAGGGGTTTCACCCCTCCACTTT. Translation: CASSSLTGVSPLHF.

The V gene is TRBV7-2, the J gene TRBJ2-7, with 8 positions matching TRBD2. Unmatched junction bases numbered 4, after V lost 4 bases and J lost 2 bases. This CDR3 is built from 14 residues. Germline V gives CDR1 SGHTA, CDR2 FQGNSA. CDR3 sequence: CASSSLAGPYEQYF. CDR3 DNA sequence: TGTGCCAGCAGCTCCCTAGCGGGTCCCTACGAGCAGTACTTC.

This chain joins TRBV27 and TRBJ2-7; maybe TRBD2 (5 bases). Germline V gene data show CDR1 as MNHEY and CDR2 as SMNVEV (reference sequence). V dropped 6 bases and J dropped 5 bases, with 17 bases sitting between them. The length of the CDR3 is 14 residues. In nucleotides, the CDR3 is TGTGCCAGCAGCTTCGGGTGGGAGAGGAACGAGCAGTACTTC. Encoded protein: CASSFGWERNEQYF.

V and J are TRBV5-4 and TRBJ2-7; D perhaps matches TRBD2 (7 bases). CDR3 length: 15 amino acids. Trimming shortened V by 0 bases and J by 4 bases, and 14 bases separated the two germline ends. CDR1 SGHNT and CDR2 YYREEE come from the germline V gene (reference sequence). The CDR3 spells CASSLDGGGSYEQYF. CDR3 bases: TGTGCCAGCAGCTTGGACGGCGGGGGCTCGTACGAGCAGTACTTC.

V gene TRBV7-9 combines with J gene TRBJ2-5, with D unclear. This CDR3 contains 13 residues. V lost 4 bases and J 5 bases, leaving 11 bases between the germline ends. Germline V gives CDR1 SEHNR, CDR2 FQNEAQ (reference sequence). CDR3 sequence (DNA): TGTGCCAGCAGCTACCCACCCAGTGAGACCCAGTACTTC. Amino acid sequence: CASSYPPSETQYF.

This rearrangement joins TRBV20-1 to TRBJ1-3; D is perhaps TRBD1 (5 bases). The CDR3 length is 14 residues. V was pared by 3 bases and J by 0 bases, with 9 bases between. The germline CDR1 and CDR2 sequences are DFQATT and SNEGSKA (reference sequence). The CDR3 loop is CSASQGASGNTIYF. DNA for the CDR3: TGCAGTGCTAGTCAGGGTGCCTCTGGAAACACCATATATTTT.